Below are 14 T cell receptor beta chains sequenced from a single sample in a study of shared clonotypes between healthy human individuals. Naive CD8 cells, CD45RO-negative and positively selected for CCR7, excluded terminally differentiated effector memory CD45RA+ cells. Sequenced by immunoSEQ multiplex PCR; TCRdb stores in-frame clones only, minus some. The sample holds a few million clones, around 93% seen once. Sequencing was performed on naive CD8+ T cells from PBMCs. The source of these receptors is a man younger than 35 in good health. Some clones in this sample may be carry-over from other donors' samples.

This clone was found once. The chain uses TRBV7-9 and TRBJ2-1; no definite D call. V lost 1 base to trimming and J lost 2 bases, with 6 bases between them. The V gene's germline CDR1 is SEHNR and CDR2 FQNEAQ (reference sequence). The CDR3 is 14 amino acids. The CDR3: CASSLVVTYNEQFF. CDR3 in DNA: TGTGCCAGCAGCTTAGTTGTCACCTACAATGAGCAGTTCTTC.

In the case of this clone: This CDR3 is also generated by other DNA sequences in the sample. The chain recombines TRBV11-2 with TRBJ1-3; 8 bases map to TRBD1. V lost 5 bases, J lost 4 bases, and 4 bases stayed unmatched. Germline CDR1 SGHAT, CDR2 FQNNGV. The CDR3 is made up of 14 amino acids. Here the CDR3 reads CASSRTGLGNTIYF. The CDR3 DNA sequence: TGTGCCAGCAGCCGGACAGGGTTGGGAAACACCATATATTTT.

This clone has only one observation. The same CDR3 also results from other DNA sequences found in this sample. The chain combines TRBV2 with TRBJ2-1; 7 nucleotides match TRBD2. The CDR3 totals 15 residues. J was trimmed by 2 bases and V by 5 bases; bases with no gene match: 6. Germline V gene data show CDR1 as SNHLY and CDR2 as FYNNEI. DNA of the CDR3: TGTGCCAGCAGTCCCCGGCTAGCGGCCTACAATGAGCAGTTCTTC. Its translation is CASSPRLAAYNEQFF.

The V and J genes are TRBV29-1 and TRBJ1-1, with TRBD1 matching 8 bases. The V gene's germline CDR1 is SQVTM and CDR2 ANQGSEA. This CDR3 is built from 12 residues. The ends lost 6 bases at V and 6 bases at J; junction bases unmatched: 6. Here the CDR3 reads CSVVSTGAEAFF. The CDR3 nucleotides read TGCAGCGTCGTCTCGACAGGGGCTGAAGCTTTCTTT.

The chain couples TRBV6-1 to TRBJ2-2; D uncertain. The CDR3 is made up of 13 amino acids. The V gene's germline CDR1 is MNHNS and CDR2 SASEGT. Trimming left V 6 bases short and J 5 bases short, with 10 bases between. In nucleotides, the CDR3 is TGTGCCAGCAGCGACCTGGGGACCGGGGAGCTGTTTTTT. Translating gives CASSDLGTGELFF.

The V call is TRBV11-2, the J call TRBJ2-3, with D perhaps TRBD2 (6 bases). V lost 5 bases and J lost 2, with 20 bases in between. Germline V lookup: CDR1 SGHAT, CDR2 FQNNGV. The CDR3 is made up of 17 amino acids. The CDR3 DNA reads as TGTGCCAGCAGCCCCCGACAACCCAGGACTATCACAGATACGCAGTATTTT. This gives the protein CASSPRQPRTITDTQYF.

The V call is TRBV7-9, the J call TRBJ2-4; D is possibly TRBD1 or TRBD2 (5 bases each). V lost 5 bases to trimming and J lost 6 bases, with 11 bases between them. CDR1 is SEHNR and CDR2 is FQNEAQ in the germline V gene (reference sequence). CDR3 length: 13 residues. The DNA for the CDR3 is TGTGCCAGCAGCCCCGGGACGGGAAACATTCAGTACTTC. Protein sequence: CASSPGTGNIQYF. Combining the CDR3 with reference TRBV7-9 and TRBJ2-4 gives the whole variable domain DTGVSQNPRHKITKRGQNVTFRCDPISEHNRLYWYRQTLGQGPEFLTYFQNEAQLEKSRLLSDRFSAERPKGSFSTLEIQRTEQGDSAMYLCASSPGTGNIQYFGAGTRLSVL.

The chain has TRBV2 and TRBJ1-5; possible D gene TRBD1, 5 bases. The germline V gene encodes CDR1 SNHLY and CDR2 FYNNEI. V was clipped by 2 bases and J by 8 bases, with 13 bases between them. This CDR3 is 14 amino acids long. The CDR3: CASSEQVLGEPQHF. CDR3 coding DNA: TGTGCCAGCAGTGAACAGGTTCTAGGGGAGCCCCAGCATTTT. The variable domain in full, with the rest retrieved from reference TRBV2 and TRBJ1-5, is EPEVTQTPSHQVTQMGQEVILRCVPISNHLYFYWYRQILGQKVEFLVSFYNNEISEKSEIFDDQFSVERPDGSNFTLKIRSTKLEDSAMYFCASSEQVLGEPQHFGDGTRLSIL.

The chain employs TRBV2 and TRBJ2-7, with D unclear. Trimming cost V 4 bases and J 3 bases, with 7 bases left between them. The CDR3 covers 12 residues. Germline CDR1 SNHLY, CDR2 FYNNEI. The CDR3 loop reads CASSGAFYEQYF. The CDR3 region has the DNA TGTGCCAGCAGTGGGGCTTTCTACGAGCAGTACTTC.

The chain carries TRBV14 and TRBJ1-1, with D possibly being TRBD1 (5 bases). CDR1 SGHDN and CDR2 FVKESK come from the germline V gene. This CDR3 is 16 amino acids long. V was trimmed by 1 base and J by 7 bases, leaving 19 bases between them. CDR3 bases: TGTGCCAGCAGCCAAGTCCGGGACTCACCCATTCGTGAAGCTTTCTTT. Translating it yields CASSQVRDSPIREAFF.

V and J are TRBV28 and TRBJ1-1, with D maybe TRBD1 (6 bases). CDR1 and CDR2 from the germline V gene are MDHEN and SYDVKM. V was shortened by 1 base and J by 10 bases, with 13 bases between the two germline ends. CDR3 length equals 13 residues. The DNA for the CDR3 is TGTGCCAGCAGTTTATCACAGGGAAGACCAGCTTTCTTT. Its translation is CASSLSQGRPAFF.

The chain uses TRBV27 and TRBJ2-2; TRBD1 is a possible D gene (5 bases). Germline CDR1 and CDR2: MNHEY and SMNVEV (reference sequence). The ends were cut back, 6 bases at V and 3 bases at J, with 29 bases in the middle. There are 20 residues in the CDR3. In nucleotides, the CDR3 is TGTGCCAGCAGCCCCAAAAGGTCCAGGGCCAAGGTTACGGACACCGGGGAGCTGTTTTTT. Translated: CASSPKRSRAKVTDTGELFF.

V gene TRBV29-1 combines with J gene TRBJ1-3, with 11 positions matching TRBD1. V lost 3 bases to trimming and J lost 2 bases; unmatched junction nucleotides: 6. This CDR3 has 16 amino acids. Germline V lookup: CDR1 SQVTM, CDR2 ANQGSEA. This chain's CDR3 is CSVEGQGVGAGNTIYF. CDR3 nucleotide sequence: TGCAGCGTTGAGGGACAGGGGGTAGGTGCTGGAAACACCATATATTTT.

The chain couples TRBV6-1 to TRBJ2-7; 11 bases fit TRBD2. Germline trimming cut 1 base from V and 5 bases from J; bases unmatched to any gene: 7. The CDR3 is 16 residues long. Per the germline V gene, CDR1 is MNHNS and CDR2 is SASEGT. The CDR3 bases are TGTGCCAGCAGTGAAGTACTAGCGGGAGACTCGCACGAGCAGTACTTC. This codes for CASSEVLAGDSHEQYF.